This TCR beta chain originates from a study of CD8+ T cells in alopecia areata. The study's findings and limits: Scalp sample data also include resident alphabeta T cells from normal skin. During tofacitinib treatment, many expanded lesional clones remained in scalp and blood.

With regard to this clone: What it binds is unknown.

Reverse transcribed after extraction, RNA yielded cDNA as the sequencing template. Profiled with immunoSEQ multiplex PCR; TCRdb holds only in-frame clones, not every one. Of 150,000 to 200,000 clones in the sample, around three fifths were seen once. Sample treatment: oral pan-JAK inhibitor, 5-10 mg twice daily. Obtained from alopecia areata patients were lesional scalp punch biopsies along with peripheral blood. Sorted populations comprised CD4+ and CD8+ T cells obtained from PBMCs. V was cut by 3 bases and J by 8 bases, with 19 bases left in between. Looked up from germline, CDR1 is SQVTM and CDR2 is ANQGSEA. This CDR3 comprises 14 residues.

The specimen was CD4+ T cells sorted from blood, collected at week 24, from a patient treated with tofacitinib. The chain joins TRBV29-1 to TRBJ1-2; weak D call: TRBD1 (6 bases). This clonotype was obtained from a human donor with alopecia areata. CDR3 in DNA: TGCAGCGTTGATAGGTACAGGGAGGGAGGAGGCTACACCTTC. Translation: CSVDRYREGGGYTF.